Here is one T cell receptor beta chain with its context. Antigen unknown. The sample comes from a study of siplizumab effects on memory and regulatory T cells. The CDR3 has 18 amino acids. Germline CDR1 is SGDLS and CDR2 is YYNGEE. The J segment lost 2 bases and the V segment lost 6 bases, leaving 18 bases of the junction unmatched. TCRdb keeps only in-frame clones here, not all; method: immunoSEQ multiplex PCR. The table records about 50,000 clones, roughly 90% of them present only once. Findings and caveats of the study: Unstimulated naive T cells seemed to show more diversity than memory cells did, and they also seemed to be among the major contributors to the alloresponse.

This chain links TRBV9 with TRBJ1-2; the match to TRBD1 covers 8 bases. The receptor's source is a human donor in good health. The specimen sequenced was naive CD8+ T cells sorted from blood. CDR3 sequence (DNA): TGTGCCAGCACCCAAGATGCTCAGGGGGCGAGAGGAAACTATGGCTACACCTTC. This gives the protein CASTQDAQGARGNYGYTF. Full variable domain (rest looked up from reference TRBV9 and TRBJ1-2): DSGVTQTPKHLITATGQRVTLRCSPRSGDLSVYWYQQSLDQGLQFLIQYYNGEERAKGNILERFSAQQFPDLHSELNLSSLELGDSALYFCASTQDAQGARGNYGYTFGSGTRLTVV.